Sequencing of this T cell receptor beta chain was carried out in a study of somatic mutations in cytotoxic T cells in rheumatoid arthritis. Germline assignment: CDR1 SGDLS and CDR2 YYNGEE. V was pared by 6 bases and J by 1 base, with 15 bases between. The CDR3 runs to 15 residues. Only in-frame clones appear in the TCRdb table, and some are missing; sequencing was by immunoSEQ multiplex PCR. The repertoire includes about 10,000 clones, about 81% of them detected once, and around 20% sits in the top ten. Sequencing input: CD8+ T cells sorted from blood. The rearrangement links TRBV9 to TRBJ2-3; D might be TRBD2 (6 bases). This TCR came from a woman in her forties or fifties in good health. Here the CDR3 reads CASTTSWLGTDTQYF. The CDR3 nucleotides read TGTGCCAGCACCACTAGCTGGTTAGGCACAGATACGCAGTATTTT.